The clone carrying this TCR beta chain was detected a few times. These data come from a study of T cells in localized non-small cell lung cancer. Measured with immunoSEQ multiplex PCR; TCRdb has only the in-frame clones, and not every one. Among thousands of clones listed, approximately 59% were seen once. The receptor's source is a male donor older than 55 with stage I squamous cell lung carcinoma. The sequences come from lymph node tissue, collected before any cancer treatment.

DNA for the CDR3: TGTGCCTGGCACCGACAGACGTTAAAGGACTATGGCTACACCTTC. Translation: CAWHRQTLKDYGYTF. The chain recombines TRBV30 with TRBJ1-2, with D possibly TRBD1 on 5 matching bases. From germline, CDR1 is GTSNPN and CDR2 SVGIG (reference sequence). The CDR3 sequence is 15 residues long. Trimming took off 5 bases at V and 3 bases at J, with 19 bases between the two ends.